This TCR beta chain was obtained from a study of T cells and Merkel cell carcinoma outcomes. Broader study findings: Repertoire plus T-cell density reportedly predicted Merkel cell carcinoma outcomes.

The V gene end was trimmed by 0 bases and the J gene end by 5 bases; junction bases not matched to a gene: 3. There are 15 residues in the CDR3. In germline, CDR1 is SGHRS, CDR2 YFSETQ. Concerning this clone: Its antigen remains unidentified.

Assay: immunoSEQ multiplex PCR; the TCRdb copy retains only in-frame clones and omits some. This sample carries about 1,700 clones, 87% of them seen once, and the ten largest clones take 3.5% to 4.5%. V gene TRBV5-1 combines with J gene TRBJ2-3, with TRBD2 matching over 10 bases. Input material: tumor tissue from Merkel cell carcinoma. The TCR comes from a human donor with Merkel cell carcinoma. The CDR3, as DNA: TGCGCCAGCAGCTTGGGTCTAGCGGGGGTAGATACGCAGTATTTT. Protein: CASSLGLAGVDTQYF.